The 19 T cell receptor beta chains in this list originate from one sample, sequenced in a study of response to subunit inactivated influenza vaccine. TCRdb re-derived calls from the RT-PCR reads in MiXCR, one entry per CDR3 protein. The sample consists of under 200,000 distinct CDR3 sequences, about 11% of them appearing once. The source material was non-naive T cells sorted from PBMCs, sampled roughly 6 weeks after vaccination. These receptors originate from a man in his fifties or sixties who received an inactivated influenza vaccine.

The chain uses TRBV12-3 or TRBV12-4 and TRBJ1-1; tentative D call: TRBD1 (6 bases). V lost 6 bases to trimming and J lost 1 base, with 18 bases between them. The CDR3 is made up of 16 amino acids. CDR3 coding DNA: TGTGCCAGCAGCCCACGGCAGGGGCGACCGAACACTGAAGCTTTCTTT. It encodes CASSPRQGRPNTEAFF.

The chain has TRBV20-1 and TRBJ2-1; the D gene is possibly TRBD2 (5 bases). The CDR3 sequence is 15 residues long. Germline V gene data show CDR1 as DFQATT and CDR2 as SNEGSKA (reference sequence). V gave up 0 bases and J gave up 1 base, with 10 bases separating them. The CDR3 loop is CSAREPSRSYNEQFF. The CDR3 DNA is TGCAGTGCTAGAGAGCCTAGCCGATCCTACAATGAGCAGTTCTTC.

This clonotype was counted a few times. J is TRBJ2-1 and V is TRBV7-3; TRBD2 matches at 13 bases. V was pared by 5 bases and J by 9 bases, with 10 bases of the junction left unmatched. There are 16 residues in the CDR3. Germline assignment: CDR1 SGHTA and CDR2 FQGTGA. Written as DNA, the CDR3 is TGTGCCAGCAGCCTGGGGACTAGCGGGGCTTTGGGTGAGCAGTTCTTC. It encodes CASSLGTSGALGEQFF.

V gene TRBV28 combines with J gene TRBJ2-3; TRBD2 is a possible D gene (5 bases). The V gene lost 5 bases and the J gene lost 6 bases, with 15 bases spanning the gap. Germline V gene data show CDR1 as MDHEN and CDR2 as SYDVKM. The CDR3 spans 14 residues. CDR3 in amino acids: CASSPAGKEDTQYF. The DNA for the CDR3 is TGTGCCAGCAGTCCTGCCGGGAAGGAGGATACGCAGTATTTT.

The chain couples TRBV2 to TRBJ2-7, with no clear D. The germline V gene has CDR1 SNHLY and CDR2 FYNNEI. Between the trimmed V and J ends, which lost 7 bases and 1 base, there was a span of 14 bases. The CDR3 covers 14 residues. The chain's CDR3 is CASTVSANSYEQYF. Here the CDR3 DNA reads TGTGCCAGCACCGTCTCTGCCAATTCCTACGAGCAGTACTTC.

This clonotype has more than one count but fewer than ten. This chain joins TRBV4-3 and TRBJ2-1; the D gene is possibly TRBD2 (5 bases). The CDR3 totals 16 residues. Trimming left V 1 base short and J 2 bases short, with 12 bases between. The germline CDR1 and CDR2 sequences are LGHNA and YSLEER. The CDR3 nucleotides read TGCGCCAGCAGCCAAGCCAAGCGGAGTACCTACAATGAGCAGTTCTTC. It yields the protein CASSQAKRSTYNEQFF.

In this sample, this clonotype turned up many times. The chain employs TRBV7-9 and TRBJ2-3; D is perhaps TRBD1 (6 bases). The germline CDR1 and CDR2 sequences are SEHNR and FQNEAQ (reference sequence). Deletions cut 5 bases from V and 1 base from J, with 19 bases between. CDR3 size: 17 residues. CDR3 DNA sequence: TGTGCCAGCAGCCCCATCTCAGGGGCAGGGCGCACAGATACGCAGTATTTT. Residues: CASSPISGAGRTDTQYF.

In its sample, this clonotype was seen a few times. V is TRBV6-1 and J is TRBJ2-2; tentative D call: TRBD2 (5 bases). There are 16 residues in the CDR3. V lost 2 bases to trimming and J lost 7 bases, with 17 bases between them. Germline loops: CDR1 MNHNS, CDR2 SASEGT. CDR3 DNA: TGTGCCAGCAGTGAACACGGTGGCAGAGGGAACGGGGAGCTGTTTTTT. Residues: CASSEHGGRGNGELFF.

This clonotype was seen ten or more times. The chain links TRBV7-9 to TRBJ2-2, with D hard to call. This CDR3 has 15 amino acids. Looked up from germline, CDR1 is SEHNR and CDR2 is FQNEAQ (reference sequence). Deletions cut 5 bases from V and 6 bases from J, with 16 bases between. DNA of the CDR3: TGTGCCAGCAGCCGAGGACCCGTACTATCCGGGGAGCTGTTTTTT. Protein sequence: CASSRGPVLSGELFF.

This clonotype turned up a few times. The chain links TRBV10-3 to TRBJ2-3, with 9 nucleotides matching TRBD2. Germline loops: CDR1 ENHRY, CDR2 SYGVKD. The CDR3 totals 16 residues. After removal of 0 bases from V and 6 bases from J, the junction contained 7 bases not matched to a gene. In DNA, the CDR3 is TGTGCCATCAGTGAGTCGCCTAGCGGGATCGCGGATACGCAGTATTTT. Translating it yields CAISESPSGIADTQYF.

The V gene is TRBV5-1, the J gene TRBJ2-5; TRBD2 agrees at 13 bases. The V gene end was trimmed by 4 bases and the J gene end by 5 bases; junction bases not matched to a gene: 8. Germline CDR1 is SGHRS and CDR2 is YFSETQ. This CDR3 has 16 amino acids. CDR3 coding DNA: TGCGCCAGCAGCAACGGACTAGCGGGAGTGGGCGAGACCCAGTACTTC. Translating it yields CASSNGLAGVGETQYF.

This clonotype was seen at least ten times. The V gene is TRBV5-1, the J gene TRBJ1-2; D perhaps matches TRBD1 (5 bases). V was shortened by 0 bases and J by 2 bases, with 11 bases between the two germline ends. This CDR3 region has 15 residues. Germline V gives CDR1 SGHRS, CDR2 YFSETQ. The CDR3 DNA follows: TGCGCCAGCAGCTTGGAGGGGACCTACAACTATGGCTACACCTTC. This gives the protein CASSLEGTYNYGYTF.

In this sample, this clonotype turned up a few times. DNA for the CDR3: TGTGCCAGCAGCTTCGGTGTTTCCGCCGGGGAGCTGTTTTTT. It yields the protein CASSFGVSAGELFF. This sequence joins TRBV9 and TRBJ2-2; no firm D call. The CDR3 length is 14 residues. Germline V lookup: CDR1 SGDLS, CDR2 YYNGEE. V was cut by 4 bases and J by 6 bases, with 13 bases left in between.

This clonotype has a handful of counts. Here the CDR3 DNA reads TGTGCCAGTAGTTCCTGGGACAGGCAAAACCAGCATTTT. It translates to CASSSWDRQNQHF. This chain joins TRBV19 and TRBJ1-5; TRBD1 matches 8 bases. Per germline, CDR1 LNHDA and CDR2 SQIVND (reference sequence). V lost 5 bases and J lost 12; bases outside the gene matches: 9. The CDR3 loop spans 13 amino acids.

This clonotype was seen more than once but under ten times. The chain combines TRBV27 with TRBJ1-6; D is ambiguous. There are 13 residues in the CDR3. Per the germline V gene, CDR1 is MNHEY and CDR2 is SMNVEV (reference sequence). Trimming stripped 4 bases from V and 6 bases from J, with 7 bases between. CDR3 sequence reads: CASSYAVNSPLHF. In nucleotides, the CDR3 is TGTGCCAGCAGTTATGCAGTTAATTCACCCCTCCACTTT.

The gene calls are TRBV6-6 and TRBJ1-2; D uncertain. The CDR3 extends over 13 amino acids. Looked up from germline, CDR1 is MNHNY and CDR2 is SVGAGI (reference sequence). Trimming took off 2 bases at V and 6 bases at J, with 10 bases between the two ends. The CDR3 loop is CASSYEDGDGYTF. CDR3 nucleotides: TGTGCCAGCAGTTACGAGGATGGGGATGGCTACACCTTC.

Only a few counts were recorded for this clonotype. The chain combines TRBV20-1 with TRBJ2-2, with 10 bases identical to TRBD2. The germline gives CDR1 DFQATT, CDR2 SNEGSKA (reference sequence). This CDR3 region has 14 residues. Unmatched junction bases numbered 7, after V lost 3 bases and J lost 9 bases. CDR3 sequence: CSASLVAGGRELFF. As DNA, the CDR3 is TGCAGTGCTAGCCTGGTAGCGGGGGGCCGGGAGCTGTTTTTT.

There are a few counts of this clonotype. This sequence joins TRBV4-2 and TRBJ1-4; D ambiguous. The germline CDR1 and CDR2 sequences are LGHNA and YNFKEQ. The CDR3 consists of 15 residues. Between the trimmed V and J ends, which lost 5 bases and 7 bases, there was a span of 17 bases. The CDR3 DNA reads as TGTGCCAGCAGCATTACCCACGATGGCGGTGAAAAACTGTTTTTT. It is translated as CASSITHDGGEKLFF.

This clonotype was recorded many times. The genes are TRBV5-6 and TRBJ2-7, with D possibly TRBD2 on 6 matching bases. CDR1 is SGHDT and CDR2 is YYEEEE in the germline V gene. Deletions cut 2 bases from V and 6 bases from J, with 15 bases between. The CDR3 length is 14 residues. CDR3 DNA sequence: TGTGCCAGCAGCTTTAAGAGACTAGATAGCGAGCAGTACTTC. It yields the protein CASSFKRLDSEQYF.